This is a list of T cell receptor beta chains from one sample in a study of cytomegalovirus exposure and HLA in healthy donors. TCRdb keeps only in-frame clones here, not all; method: immunoSEQ multiplex PCR. This table holds fewer than 45,000 clones. Sequenced sample: PBMCs. These TCRs come from a woman aged 30 to 39 in good health and CMV-seronegative. The CDR3 runs from the conserved cysteine through the conserved F or W. Fields, in order: J gene, D gene, V gene, CDR3 DNA, CDR3 protein. The D gene is left open where the match is weak.

J: TRBJ1-1
D: -
V: TRBV4-1
DNA: TGCGCCAGCAGCCAAGTTAGCGGTGGTGAAGCTTTCTTT
CDR3: CASSQVSGGEAFF

J: TRBJ2-2
D: TRBD2
V: TRBV6-5
DNA: TGTGCCAGCAGCCGGACTAGCGGGAGATTCGGGGAGCTGTTTTTT
CDR3: CASSRTSGRFGELFF

J: TRBJ1-2
D: TRBD1
V: TRBV4-1
DNA: TGCGCCAGCAGCCTGGACAGGGGAAACTATGGCTACACCTTC
CDR3: CASSLDRGNYGYTF

J: TRBJ2-2
D: TRBD1
V: TRBV4-2
DNA: TGTGCCAGCAGCCAAGATACAGGGGGCGGCGGGGAGCTGTTTTTT
CDR3: CASSQDTGGGGELFF

J: TRBJ2-7
D: TRBD2
V: TRBV18
DNA: TGTGCCACCTCGGGGGACCTAGCGGTCTACGAGCAGTACTTC
CDR3: CATSGDLAVYEQYF

J: TRBJ1-1
D: -
V: TRBV18
DNA: TGTGCCAGCTCCTACCAAGGACAGCTGAACACTGAAGCTTTCTTT
CDR3: CASSYQGQLNTEAFF

J: TRBJ2-3
D: TRBD2
V: TRBV29-1
DNA: TGCAGCGTCGATGGACTAGCGGGAGGAGGAACAGATACGCAGTATTTT
CDR3: CSVDGLAGGGTDTQYF

J: TRBJ2-5
D: -
V: TRBV6-1
DNA: TGTGCCAGCAGTGAAGCGTTCGCGGGAAGGGGGCGGAAAGAGACCCAGTACTTC
CDR3: CASSEAFAGRGRKETQYF

J: TRBJ1-1
D: TRBD1
V: TRBV5-1
DNA: TGCGCCAGCAGCTTGGCGACAGGGGGCAACACTGAAGCTTTCTTT
CDR3: CASSLATGGNTEAFF

J: TRBJ2-2
D: TRBD2
V: TRBV9
DNA: TGTGCCAGCAGCCAAGGGACTAGCGGGAGGGCCAGAGGAACCGGGGAGCTGTTTTTT
CDR3: CASSQGTSGRARGTGELFF

J: TRBJ1-4
D: TRBD1
V: TRBV18
DNA: TGTGCCAGCTCACCTGGGGACAGATCAACTAATGAAAAACTGTTTTTT
CDR3: CASSPGDRSTNEKLFF

J: TRBJ1-1
D: TRBD1
V: TRBV19
DNA: TGTGCCAGTTGGACAGGGAGTGAAGCTTTCTTT
CDR3: CASWTGSEAFF

J: TRBJ1-3
D: -
V: TRBV5-1
DNA: TGCGCCAGCAGCTTGGCCCCACAGGGTTCAACTGGAAACACCATATATTTT
CDR3: CASSLAPQGSTGNTIYF

J: TRBJ2-1
D: TRBD2
V: TRBV6-5
DNA: TGTGCCAGCAGTTACGCGGGAGGCCACGGGGTCTTC
CDR3: CASSYAGGHGVF

J: TRBJ1-2
D: -
V: TRBV2
DNA: TGTGCCAGCAGTGTCATTGAGGGTGGAGGCTACACCTTC
CDR3: CASSVIEGGGYTF

J: TRBJ2-7
D: -
V: TRBV27
DNA: TGTGCCAGCAGTTCCAGGGTTGGGCAATCCTACGAGCAGTACTTC
CDR3: CASSSRVGQSYEQYF

J: TRBJ1-2
D: TRBD1
V: TRBV5-1
DNA: TGCGCCAGCAGCTCGGGACAGAACTATGGCTACACCTTC
CDR3: CASSSGQNYGYTF

J: TRBJ2-1
D: -
V: TRBV7-3
DNA: TGTGCCAGCAGCTCGGACAGCAGCTCCTACAATGAGCAGTTCTTC
CDR3: CASSSDSSSYNEQFF

J: TRBJ2-2
D: TRBD2
V: TRBV5-3
DNA: TGTGCCAGAAGCTTGTTTCCTAGCGGTAACACCGGGGAGCTGTTTTTT
CDR3: CARSLFPSGNTGELFF

J: TRBJ2-5
D: TRBD2
V: TRBV7-3
DNA: TGTGCCAGCAGCCTAAGCGGGAGGGCAGAGACCCAGTACTTC
CDR3: CASSLSGRAETQYF

J: TRBJ2-1
D: TRBD1
V: TRBV30
DNA: TGTGCCTGGGACAGGGGGACCAATGAGCAGTTCTTC
CDR3: CAWDRGTNEQFF

J: TRBJ2-1
D: -
V: TRBV11-2
DNA: TGTGCCAGCAGTTTCAATCGGCTCGGGGGTGAGCAGTTCTTC
CDR3: CASSFNRLGGEQFF

J: TRBJ1-1
D: TRBD1
V: TRBV9
DNA: TGTGCCAGCAGCGCGTTGAGGGGGACAGTCGTCACTGAAGCTTTCTTT
CDR3: CASSALRGTVVTEAFF

J: TRBJ2-5
D: TRBD1
V: TRBV18
DNA: TGTGCCAGCTCACCCGGACAGGGGAGGCAAGAGACCCAGTACTTC
CDR3: CASSPGQGRQETQYF

J: TRBJ2-1
D: -
V: TRBV15
DNA: TGTGCCACCAGCAGAGGAGTCGGGAGATCTGGTAACAATGAGCAGTTCTTC
CDR3: CATSRGVGRSGNNEQFF

J: TRBJ2-1
D: -
V: TRBV7-6
DNA: TGTGCCAGCAGCCCCGAAGGGGCGGGGTACAATGAGCAGTTCTTC
CDR3: CASSPEGAGYNEQFF

J: TRBJ2-5
D: -
V: TRBV7-3
DNA: TGTGCCAGCAGCTTAGTAGCAGGGATCCAAGAGACCCAGTACTTC
CDR3: CASSLVAGIQETQYF

J: TRBJ2-3
D: TRBD1
V: TRBV15
DNA: TGTGCCACCAGCATATCCGGGACAGGGGACCCAGATACGCAGTATTTT
CDR3: CATSISGTGDPDTQYF

J: TRBJ2-7
D: TRBD2
V: TRBV4-1
DNA: TGCGCCAGCAGCCAAGATTTCCTAGCGGGTGCCTACGAGCAGTACTTC
CDR3: CASSQDFLAGAYEQYF

J: TRBJ2-7
D: -
V: TRBV7-9
DNA: TGTGCCACCCATCAAGGAGGCCGCTACGAGCAGTACTTC
CDR3: CATHQGGRYEQYF

J: TRBJ1-5
D: TRBD1
V: TRBV19
DNA: TGTGCCAGCCGGGACAGGGGTGGTCAGCCCCAGCATTTT
CDR3: CASRDRGGQPQHF

J: TRBJ2-3
D: TRBD2
V: TRBV28
DNA: TGTGCCAGCAGGCCTTCGGGACTAGCGGGAGGGCTTGTTACGCAGTATTTT
CDR3: CASRPSGLAGGLVTQYF

J: TRBJ2-7
D: -
V: TRBV27
DNA: TGTGCCAGCAGTTTGGGGCAGAACTACGAGCAGTACTTC
CDR3: CASSLGQNYEQYF

J: TRBJ1-1
D: -
V: TRBV5-1
DNA: TGCGCCAGCAGCTTGGAGGGGATTCCCACTGAAGCTTTCTTT
CDR3: CASSLEGIPTEAFF

J: TRBJ2-3
D: -
V: TRBV18
DNA: TGTGCCAGCTCAGCGTGCAGGCTAGATACGCAGTATTTT
CDR3: CASSACRLDTQYF

J: TRBJ2-5
D: TRBD1
V: TRBV15
DNA: TGTGCCACCGAGGGACAGGGGCAAGAGACCCAGTACTTC
CDR3: CATEGQGQETQYF

J: TRBJ2-7
D: TRBD1
V: TRBV19
DNA: TGTGCCAGCAGCACCGGGACAGGGGTCTACGAGCAGTACTTC
CDR3: CASSTGTGVYEQYF

J: TRBJ2-5
D: -
V: TRBV30
DNA: TGTGCCTGGAGCCCACAGTTAGGGGGCCAAGAGACCCAGTACTTC
CDR3: CAWSPQLGGQETQYF

J: TRBJ2-1
D: -
V: TRBV4-2
DNA: TGTGCCAGCCCCCAGGCCGAAAATGAGCAGTTCTTC
CDR3: CASPQAENEQFF

J: TRBJ1-2
D: -
V: TRBV25-1
DNA: TGTGCCAGCAGTGAAGGCGGCACAGGGTCTAAAGGCTACACCTTC
CDR3: CASSEGGTGSKGYTF

J: TRBJ1-1
D: -
V: TRBV25-1
DNA: TGTGCCAGCAGTGAATATTACAGGGACACTGAAGCTTTCTTT
CDR3: CASSEYYRDTEAFF

J: TRBJ1-2
D: TRBD1
V: TRBV7-9
DNA: TGTGCCAGCAGCCACGGGACAGACTATGGCTACACCTTC
CDR3: CASSHGTDYGYTF

J: TRBJ1-4
D: -
V: TRBV19
DNA: TGTGCCAGTAGTGCCGGTGGAACTAATGAAAAACTGTTTTTT
CDR3: CASSAGGTNEKLFF

J: TRBJ2-3
D: TRBD1
V: TRBV20-1
DNA: TGCAGTGTGAATCGCCGGGACAGGCAGTATTTT
CDR3: CSVNRRDRQYF

J: TRBJ2-3
D: -
V: TRBV27
DNA: TGTGCCAGCAGTTTTGTACAGAGCACAGATACGCAGTATTTT
CDR3: CASSFVQSTDTQYF

J: TRBJ2-2
D: TRBD1
V: TRBV29-1
DNA: TGCAGCGCGGGGGGACAGGGGAGGGACACCGGGGAGCTGTTTTTT
CDR3: CSAGGQGRDTGELFF

J: TRBJ2-7
D: -
V: TRBV7-9
DNA: TGTGCCAGCAGCTCCCGGGAAAGGGGAGGCTACGAGCAGTACTTC
CDR3: CASSSRERGGYEQYF

J: TRBJ2-7
D: -
V: TRBV18
DNA: TGTGCCAGCTCACCAGCCGGAGGGGGCCGGGAGCAGTACTTC
CDR3: CASSPAGGGREQYF